The 28 T cell receptor beta chains in this list originate from one sample, sequenced in a study of T cell changes during pregnancy in multiple sclerosis. Profiled with immunoSEQ multiplex PCR; TCRdb holds only in-frame clones, not every one. The repertoire holds around 20,000 clones, with around four fifths as singletons. Sequenced here: CD8+ T cells from peripheral blood mononuclear cells, sampled in the first trimester of pregnancy. The receptor set was obtained from a female donor in good health, enrolled as a control in a pregnancy study.

This clone was observed a handful of times. The V call is TRBV2, the J call TRBJ1-1; 7 bases match TRBD1. The CDR3 loop spans 13 amino acids. The V and J ends lost 6 bases and 3 bases, in that order; junction bases with no gene match: 4. The germline CDR1 and CDR2 sequences are SNHLY and FYNNEI. The CDR3 DNA sequence: TGTGCCAGCAGAGACAGGGTTGACACTGAAGCTTTCTTT. Encoded protein: CASRDRVDTEAFF. Drawing the rest from reference TRBV2 and TRBJ1-1, the complete variable domain is EPEVTQTPSHQVTQMGQEVILRCVPISNHLYFYWYRQILGQKVEFLVSFYNNEISEKSEIFDDQFSVERPDGSNFTLKIRSTKLEDSAMYFCASRDRVDTEAFFGQGTRLTVV.

The gene calls are TRBV5-6 and TRBJ2-5, with TRBD2 as a possible D gene (5 bases). V lost 4 bases and J 1 base, leaving 14 bases between the germline ends. Germline V gene lookup returns CDR1 SGHDT and CDR2 YYEEEE. The CDR3 has 15 residues. CDR3 residues: CASSIVGGGQETQYF. CDR3 sequence (DNA): TGTGCCAGCAGCATAGTAGGCGGAGGCCAAGAGACCCAGTACTTC.

CDR3 protein: CASSPPAGQNYGYTF. The CDR3 coding sequence is TGTGCCAGCAGCCCCCCTGCGGGCCAGAACTATGGCTACACCTTC. The chain recombines TRBV7-9 with TRBJ1-2, with D uncertain. The CDR3 loop spans 15 amino acids. V shed 5 bases and J shed 2 bases, with 15 bases lying between them. In germline, CDR1 is SEHNR, CDR2 FQNEAQ (reference sequence).

V is TRBV6-1 and J is TRBJ2-2, with D possibly being TRBD2 (5 bases). The CDR3 extends over 15 amino acids. V shed 2 bases and J shed 3 bases, with 10 bases lying between them. Germline CDR1 MNHNS, CDR2 SASEGT. CDR3 sequence (DNA): TGTGCCAGCAGTGAACCTAGCTTGCACACCGGGGAGCTGTTTTTT. Translating gives CASSEPSLHTGELFF.

V usage is TRBV4-1 and J usage is TRBJ1-6; a possible D gene is TRBD1 (5 bases). The germline CDR1 and CDR2 sequences are MGHRA and YSYEKL. Trimming removed 3 bases from V and 7 bases from J, with 16 bases in between. The CDR3 is 16 residues long. The CDR3, as DNA: TGCGCCAGCAGCCAGACTCACGGGGCGGGGAATTCACCCCTCCACTTT. Its protein product is CASSQTHGAGNSPLHF.

The chain links TRBV2 to TRBJ2-7; tentative D call: TRBD2 (6 bases). V was shortened by 6 bases and J by 0 bases, with 12 bases between the two germline ends. Germline V gene data show CDR1 as SNHLY and CDR2 as FYNNEI. The CDR3 sequence is 14 residues long. The CDR3 DNA reads TGTGCCAGCAGGGGGGGACTGAGCTCCTACGAGCAGTACTTC. Protein: CASRGGLSSYEQYF.

The rearrangement joins TRBV6-5 to TRBJ2-3; 7 bases align to TRBD2. Germline V gene sequence: CDR1 MNHEY, CDR2 SVGAGI. V shed 4 bases and J 5 bases; nucleotides not matched to a gene: 9. CDR3 length: 15 amino acids. The CDR3 DNA follows: TGTGCCAGCAGTTCCCTGGGGGGGGTGGGAGATACGCAGTATTTT. Its protein product is CASSSLGGVGDTQYF.

The chain uses TRBV7-8 and TRBJ1-5, with D maybe TRBD1 (6 bases). CDR3 length: 16 residues. Germline V gene lookup returns CDR1 SGHVS and CDR2 FQNEAQ. V lost 5 bases to trimming and J lost 2 bases, with 16 bases between them. The CDR3 here is CASSQGSRGGNQPQHF. CDR3 DNA: TGTGCCAGCAGCCAAGGGTCCAGGGGAGGCAATCAGCCCCAGCATTTT.

In its sample, this clone was seen a few times. The chain is built from TRBV7-9 and TRBJ1-6; D uncertain. The CDR3 loop spans 14 amino acids. V shed 4 bases and J shed 8 bases, with 12 bases lying between them. From germline, CDR1 is SEHNR and CDR2 FQNEAQ (reference sequence). CDR3 in DNA: TGTGCCAGCAGCTCAGCCTCCTCCCATTCACCCCTCCACTTT. As protein: CASSSASSHSPLHF.

The chain uses TRBV5-4 and TRBJ2-2; 8 bases map to TRBD1. This CDR3 is built from 15 residues. Trimming cost V 6 bases and J 4 bases; bases outside gene matches: 8. Germline assignment: CDR1 SGHNT and CDR2 YYREEE (reference sequence). CDR3 nucleotide sequence: TGTGCCAGCACCCCCGGGACAGGCTTCACCGGGGAGCTGTTTTTT. It specifies CASTPGTGFTGELFF.

The chain couples TRBV29-1 to TRBJ2-1; a possible D gene is TRBD2 (5 bases). Per germline, CDR1 SQVTM and CDR2 ANQGSEA. This CDR3 spans 14 amino acids. Trimming removed 1 base at V and 1 base at J, with 8 bases between. CDR3 sequence reads: CSVEADYSYNEQFF. In DNA, the CDR3 is TGCAGCGTTGAAGCAGACTATTCCTACAATGAGCAGTTCTTC.

V and J are TRBV6-4 and TRBJ2-7; 7 bases are a match to TRBD1. The germline V gene encodes CDR1 MRHNA and CDR2 SNTAGT. V dropped 6 bases and J dropped 6; count of bases not matched to a gene: 5. The CDR3 has 12 amino acids. CDR3 residues: CASSPTGIEQYF. The DNA for the CDR3 is TGTGCCAGCAGCCCGACAGGGATCGAGCAGTACTTC.

V gene TRBV7-2 combines with J gene TRBJ2-5, with 9 bases aligning to TRBD1. The V segment lost 1 base and the J segment 5 bases; nucleotides outside the gene matches: 8. The V gene's germline CDR1 is SGHTA and CDR2 FQGNSA. This CDR3 region has 16 residues. CDR3 amino acids: CASSLEITGGRETQYF. The DNA of the CDR3 is TGTGCCAGCAGCTTAGAAATAACAGGGGGCCGGGAGACCCAGTACTTC.

This clone was seen only a few times. The chain is built from TRBV6-4 and TRBJ2-2; 9 bases are a match to TRBD2. Trimming cost V 0 bases and J 5 bases; bases outside gene matches: 4. Germline CDR1 reads MRHNA; CDR2 reads SNTAGT. The CDR3 runs to 16 residues. The CDR3 is CASSDSAGGGTGELFF. The CDR3 bases are TGTGCCAGCAGTGACTCTGCGGGAGGGGGTACCGGGGAGCTGTTTTTT.

The chain couples TRBV6-5 to TRBJ2-7; 9 bases match TRBD1. Germline V gene data show CDR1 as MNHEY and CDR2 as SVGAGI. With V trimmed by 5 bases and J by 3 bases, 8 bases remained unmatched. This CDR3 contains 15 residues. The CDR3 nucleotides are TGTGCCAGCAGTCCCGAGGGACAGGGAATCTACGAGCAGTACTTC. Protein: CASSPEGQGIYEQYF.

The chain has TRBV7-6 and TRBJ2-1, with TRBD2 matching over 8 bases. The CDR3 runs to 16 residues. The junction had 9 bases not matched to a gene; V was cut back by 1 base and J by 7 bases. The germline gives CDR1 SGHVS, CDR2 FNYEAQ. The CDR3 region has the DNA TGTGCCAGCAGCTTAGAGGCAAGCGGGGGCCAAAATGAGCAGTTCTTC. Translated, it gives CASSLEASGGQNEQFF. Full variable domain (remainder filled in from reference TRBV7-6 and TRBJ2-1): GAGVSQSPRYKVTKRGQDVALRCDPISGHVSLYWYRQALGQGPEFLTYFNYEAQQDKSGLPNDRFSAERPEGSISTLTIQRTEQRDSAMYRCASSLEASGGQNEQFFGPGTRLTVL.

The chain combines TRBV4-3 with TRBJ2-7, with D unresolved. This CDR3 is 16 amino acids long. The germline CDR1 and CDR2 sequences are LGHNA and YSLEER. V was pared by 0 bases and J by 5 bases, with 17 bases between. The chain's CDR3 is CASSQERFGGQNEQYF. CDR3 nucleotides: TGCGCCAGCAGCCAAGAAAGATTCGGCGGCCAAAACGAGCAGTACTTC.

The genes are TRBV9 and TRBJ2-1; the D gene is possibly TRBD2 (5 bases). V was clipped by 4 bases and J by 4 bases, with 15 bases between them. This CDR3 has 15 amino acids. Per the germline V gene, CDR1 is SGDLS and CDR2 is YYNGEE. CDR3 loop: CASSTSSSRYNEQFF. CDR3 DNA sequence: TGTGCCAGCAGCACTTCTAGCTCACGATACAATGAGCAGTTCTTC.

J is TRBJ2-1 and V is TRBV5-4; 7 nucleotides match TRBD1. Trimming removed 1 base from V and 8 bases from J; junction bases left unmatched: 9. The germline gives CDR1 SGHNT, CDR2 YYREEE (reference sequence). This CDR3 region has 15 residues. CDR3 DNA sequence: TGTGCCAGCAGCTTGAGAGACAGGGTTCGGGATGAGCAGTTCTTC. This gives the protein CASSLRDRVRDEQFF.

The chain combines TRBV7-9 with TRBJ2-1; 7 bases are a match to TRBD2. Germline loops: CDR1 SEHNR, CDR2 FQNEAQ (reference sequence). J lost 0 bases, V lost 4 bases, and 12 bases had no gene match. This CDR3 region has 18 residues. CDR3 region: CASSSPRSGGSSYNEQFF. For the CDR3, the DNA is TGTGCCAGCAGCTCCCCTAGATCGGGCGGGAGCTCCTACAATGAGCAGTTCTTC.

The chain couples TRBV9 to TRBJ2-1; TRBD2 is a possible D gene (5 bases). Germline lookup yields CDR1 SGDLS and CDR2 YYNGEE. CDR3 length equals 12 residues. Between the trimmed V and J ends, which lost 3 bases and 4 bases, there was a span of 5 bases. This CDR3 is CASSGLYNEQFF. CDR3 DNA: TGTGCCAGCAGCGGACTATACAATGAGCAGTTCTTC.

The rearrangement joins TRBV2 to TRBJ1-1, with D tentatively TRBD1 (6 bases). Germline values: CDR1 SNHLY, CDR2 FYNNEI. The CDR3 consists of 12 residues. The V end lost 6 bases, the J end lost 4 bases, and 9 bases lay between the germline ends. The CDR3 nucleotides are TGTGCCAGCAGGGAACAGGGCACTGAAGCTTTCTTT. It yields the protein CASREQGTEAFF.

This chain connects TRBV4-2 to TRBJ1-5; 7 nucleotides line up with TRBD1. After removal of 3 bases from V and 7 bases from J, the junction contained 15 bases not matched to a gene. This CDR3 has 17 residues. Looked up from germline, CDR1 is LGHNA and CDR2 is YNFKEQ. The CDR3 reads CASSHSRGERGHQPQHF. The CDR3 bases are TGTGCCAGCAGCCATTCCAGAGGCGAGAGGGGGCACCAGCCCCAGCATTTT.

The chain recombines TRBV18 with TRBJ2-5; weak D call: TRBD1 (5 bases). This CDR3 spans 16 amino acids. Germline V CDR1 and CDR2: KGHSH, LQKENI. V was pared by 1 base and J by 5 bases, with 17 bases between. The CDR3 region is CASSPLRQGLVETQYF. CDR3 nucleotides: TGTGCCAGCTCACCACTGAGGCAGGGATTGGTGGAGACCCAGTACTTC.

In regard to this clone: Germline and junction disagree at one end, which may indicate a read error. The genes are TRBV7-7 and TRBJ2-7, with D maybe TRBD1 (5 bases). Per the germline V gene, CDR1 is SSHAT and CDR2 is FNYEAQ (reference sequence). The CDR3 spans 13 residues. The CDR3 coding sequence is TGTGCTAGCAGCTTAAATCAGGGCTACGAGCAGTACTTC. Amino acid sequence: CASSLNQGYEQYF.

This rearrangement joins TRBV7-6 to TRBJ1-3; D ambiguous. V lost 0 bases, J lost 0 bases, and 9 bases lay in between. CDR1 and CDR2 (germline): SGHVS, FNYEAQ. CDR3 length: 16 residues. The CDR3 here is CASSLAPGVSGNTIYF. CDR3 nucleotide sequence: TGTGCCAGCAGCTTAGCTCCCGGTGTCTCTGGAAACACCATATATTTT.

The table lists this clone with a few counts. The V call is TRBV6-4, the J call TRBJ2-2, with a weak D call TRBD2 (5 bases). In germline, CDR1 is MRHNA, CDR2 SNTAGT. The CDR3 length is 16 residues. The V gene lost 0 bases and the J gene lost 4 bases, with 12 bases spanning the gap. The CDR3 DNA follows: TGTGCCAGCAGTGACTCGGAACGGGAAAGCACCGGGGAGCTGTTTTTT. This encodes CASSDSERESTGELFF.

The chain carries TRBV10-3 and TRBJ2-5; 7 nucleotides line up with TRBD2. The CDR3 length is 15 residues. CDR1 and CDR2 from the germline V gene are ENHRY and SYGVKD. V lost 8 bases to trimming and J lost 2 bases; unmatched junction nucleotides: 11. CDR3 region: CAICRGEEEQETQYF. In DNA, the CDR3 is TGTGCCATCTGCCGGGGGGAGGAGGAACAAGAGACCCAGTACTTC.